These 17 T cell receptor beta chains were all obtained from the same sample, sequenced in a study of blood T cell repertoires in COVID-19. Sequencing was performed with immunoSEQ multiplex PCR; in TCRdb, only in-frame clones are kept and a portion is missing. The table shows about 250,000 clones, with approximately 86% occurring only once. The specimen was PBMCs or T cells enriched from blood (not recorded which). These receptors were taken from a woman between 50 and 59 years old who had recovered from COVID-19.

This chain connects TRBV6-6 to TRBJ2-3; D gene uncertain. V shed 2 bases and J shed 5 bases, with 5 bases lying between them. CDR3 length equals 12 residues. The germline V gene encodes CDR1 MNHNY and CDR2 SVGAGI (reference sequence). The chain's CDR3 is CASSYEVDTQYF. CDR3 nucleotide sequence: TGTGCCAGCAGTTACGAGGTAGATACGCAGTATTTT.

The count of this clone is one. The V gene is TRBV29-1, the J gene TRBJ2-3, with D perhaps TRBD2 (6 bases). CDR3 length: 13 residues. From germline, CDR1 is SQVTM and CDR2 ANQGSEA. With 3 bases removed from V and 4 bases from J, the gap between germline ends came to 11 bases. CDR3 sequence reads: CSVESGTADTQYF. The CDR3 DNA reads as TGCAGCGTTGAGAGTGGGACTGCAGATACGCAGTATTTT.

The chain employs TRBV6-2 or TRBV6-3 and TRBJ2-7; 13 bases are shared with TRBD2. V shed 4 bases, J shed 2 bases, and the junction held 2 bases outside the gene matches. CDR1 and CDR2 (germline): MNHEY, SVGEGT. The CDR3 is made up of 15 amino acids. CDR3 sequence (DNA): TGTGCCAGCAGTTCAGGACTAGCGGGGGCCTACGAGCAGTACTTC. Its translation: CASSSGLAGAYEQYF.

CDR3 nucleotide sequence: TGCGCCAGCCAACTAGCGGGAGCCGATGAGCAGTTCTTC. This gives the protein CASQLAGADEQFF. This chain joins TRBV10-1 and TRBJ2-1; 11 bases are a match to TRBD2. CDR3 length: 13 amino acids. V trimming: 8 bases; J trimming: 8 bases; junction bases outside the gene matches: 5. Germline V lookup: CDR1 WNHNN, CDR2 SYGVQD (reference sequence).

CDR3 loop: CASSFTGGDTQYF. CDR3 in DNA: TGTGCCAGCAGCTTTACGGGGGGAGATACGCAGTATTTT. The J gene is TRBJ2-3, the V gene TRBV5-5; the match to TRBD2 covers 7 bases. The J segment lost 5 bases and the V segment lost 2 bases, leaving 2 bases of the junction unmatched. The CDR3 loop spans 13 amino acids. The germline V gene has CDR1 SGHKS and CDR2 YYEKEE (reference sequence).

This clone came up a few times. The genes are TRBV19 and TRBJ1-2; 9 bases line up with TRBD1. With V trimmed by 7 bases and J by 4 bases, 4 bases remained unmatched. Germline CDR1 is LNHDA and CDR2 is SQIVND (reference sequence). The length of the CDR3 is 13 residues. The CDR3 protein is CASNTGGGYGYTF. In DNA form, the CDR3 reads TGTGCCAGTAATACAGGGGGCGGCTATGGCTACACCTTC.

This chain's CDR3 is CASSAEQGETQYF. The CDR3 bases are TGTGCCAGCAGTGCCGAGCAGGGGGAGACCCAGTACTTC. V usage is TRBV2 and J usage is TRBJ2-5, with a weak D call TRBD1 (6 bases). The CDR3 contains 13 residues. From germline, CDR1 is SNHLY and CDR2 FYNNEI. The V gene lost 4 bases and the J gene lost 5 bases, with 11 bases spanning the gap.

This clone has more than one count but fewer than ten. The CDR3 coding sequence is TGTGCCACCAGTGAAAGTACGGGACTAGCGACATCCTACAATGAGCAGTTCTTC. This gives the protein CATSESTGLATSYNEQFF. V and J are TRBV24-1 and TRBJ2-1; TRBD2 aligns across 10 bases. Germline CDR1 is KGHDR and CDR2 is SFDVKD. V lost 4 bases and J lost 1; bases outside the gene matches: 9. The CDR3 runs 18 residues.

The chain is built from TRBV11-3 and TRBJ2-2; 8 bases line up with TRBD2. Germline assignment: CDR1 SGHNT and CDR2 YENEEA. CDR3 size: 16 residues. V shed 3 bases, J shed 4 bases, and the junction held 7 bases outside the gene matches. The CDR3 sequence is CASSLGKRETTGELFF. The CDR3 DNA follows: TGTGCCAGCAGCTTGGGCAAGCGGGAGACCACCGGGGAGCTGTTTTTT.

V gene TRBV5-1 combines with J gene TRBJ2-5; D uncertain. Germline V gene lookup returns CDR1 SGHRS and CDR2 YFSETQ. With 0 bases removed from V and 2 bases from J, the gap between germline ends came to 8 bases. This CDR3 is built from 14 residues. The DNA for the CDR3 is TGCGCCAGCAGCTTGGCCAACTCTCAAGAGACCCAGTACTTC. Translated, it gives CASSLANSQETQYF. The entire variable domain, with the rest obtained from reference TRBV5-1 and TRBJ2-5, is as follows: KAGVTQTPRYLIKTRGQQVTLSCSPISGHRSVSWYQQTPGQGLQFLFEYFSETQRNKGNFPGRFSGRQFSNSRSEMNVSTLELGDSALYLCASSLANSQETQYFGPGTRLLVL.

Written as DNA, the CDR3 is TGTGCCAGCAGACAGGGGAATGAGCAGTTCTTC. Its protein product is CASRQGNEQFF. The gene calls are TRBV27 and TRBJ2-1; 7 bases line up with TRBD1. After removal of 6 bases from V and 7 bases from J, the junction contained 0 bases not matched to a gene. CDR1 is MNHEY and CDR2 is SMNVEV in the germline V gene (reference sequence). The CDR3 runs to 11 residues.

This rearrangement joins TRBV11-3 to TRBJ2-1, with 11 nucleotides matching TRBD2. This CDR3 comprises 18 residues. Trimming took 5 bases from V and 9 from J; bases not matched to a gene: 18. Germline CDR1 SGHNT, CDR2 YENEEA. DNA of the CDR3: TGTGCCAGCAGCATCGGGGGTAGCGGGAGGGCCAGTACTATTGAGCAGTTCTTC. Its protein product is CASSIGGSGRASTIEQFF.

This clone came up a few times. The chain combines TRBV5-1 with TRBJ1-5, with D unresolved. Looked up from germline, CDR1 is SGHRS and CDR2 is YFSETQ. Between the trimmed V and J ends, which lost 0 bases and 4 bases, there was a span of 8 bases. This CDR3 comprises 14 residues. CDR3 sequence reads: CASSLGEGNQPQHF. The CDR3, as DNA: TGCGCCAGCAGCTTGGGCGAGGGTAATCAGCCCCAGCATTTT.

The CDR3 region is CASSSAFTGGYNEQFF. The CDR3 nucleotides read TGCGCCAGCAGCTCGGCCTTTACAGGGGGCTACAATGAGCAGTTCTTC. The chain couples TRBV5-1 to TRBJ2-1, with 8 bases matching TRBD1. The CDR3 totals 16 residues. V was pared by 3 bases and J by 3 bases, with 8 bases of the junction left unmatched. The germline gives CDR1 SGHRS, CDR2 YFSETQ.

The chain uses TRBV19 and TRBJ2-3, with TRBD1 identical over 8 bases. Germline values: CDR1 LNHDA, CDR2 SQIVND (reference sequence). The CDR3 runs 16 residues. After removal of 3 bases from V and 3 bases from J, the junction contained 8 bases not matched to a gene. In nucleotides, the CDR3 is TGTGCCAGTAGTATTCGTTGGACAGGGATGACAGATACGCAGTATTTT. Amino acid sequence: CASSIRWTGMTDTQYF.

J is TRBJ2-1 and V is TRBV4-3; 9 bases are a match to TRBD1. The CDR3 runs 16 residues. From germline, CDR1 is LGHNA and CDR2 YSLEER. Trimming took 0 bases from V and 3 from J; bases not matched to a gene: 3. CDR3 in DNA: TGCGCCAGCAGCCAAGAATCGGGACAGGGCTACAATGAGCAGTTCTTC. It specifies CASSQESGQGYNEQFF.

The rearrangement joins TRBV28 to TRBJ2-7; 8 bases are shared with TRBD1. The CDR3 extends over 14 amino acids. V lost 3 bases and J lost 3; bases outside the gene matches: 4. Per germline, CDR1 MDHEN and CDR2 SYDVKM. CDR3 bases: TGTGCCAGCAGTTTGGGACAGGTACGCTACGAGCAGTACTTC. This sequence encodes CASSLGQVRYEQYF.